One sample yielded the 15 T cell receptor beta chains listed below, sequenced in a study of blood T cell repertoires in COVID-19. Assay: immunoSEQ multiplex PCR; the TCRdb copy retains only in-frame clones and omits some. The sample has over 65,000 clones, 75% to 90% seen once. Sequencing was carried out using peripheral blood. The receptor set was obtained from a human donor in a cohort sampled during active COVID-19.

The V gene is TRBV7-3, the J gene TRBJ2-6; D unresolved. CDR1 is SGHTA and CDR2 is FQGTGA in the germline V gene. Trimming removed 2 bases at V and 4 bases at J, with 18 bases between. The CDR3 has 18 residues. CDR3 in amino acids: CASSLSYAGGSGANVLTF. In nucleotides, the CDR3 is TGTGCCAGCAGCTTATCATATGCAGGTGGAAGCGGGGCCAACGTCCTGACTTTC.

This clone was recorded a few times. The CDR3 nucleotides read TGCGCCAGCAGCTTTTCCAGTGATAATGAAAAACTGTTTTTT. This gives the protein CASSFSSDNEKLFF. This chain links TRBV5-1 with TRBJ1-4; D remains ambiguous. In germline, CDR1 is SGHRS, CDR2 YFSETQ. This CDR3 has 14 amino acids. V was clipped by 2 bases and J by 4 bases, with 9 bases between them.

This sequence joins TRBV28 and TRBJ2-5; 7 bases match TRBD2. The trim removed 2 bases at V and 4 bases at J, leaving 7 bases unmatched. Germline-derived CDR1 and CDR2 are MDHEN and SYDVKM. The CDR3 spans 15 residues. CDR3 sequence: CASSLEVGGRETQYF. CDR3 coding DNA: TGTGCCAGCAGTTTAGAGGTGGGAGGGCGAGAGACCCAGTACTTC.

V and J are TRBV9 and TRBJ1-6; TRBD1 aligns across 10 bases. V lost 2 bases, J lost 7 bases, and 3 bases stayed unmatched. There are 15 residues in the CDR3. Germline V CDR1 and CDR2: SGDLS, YYNGEE. For the CDR3, the DNA is TGTGCCAGCAGCGTGCGGGACAGGGGAAATTCACCCCTCCACTTT. This encodes CASSVRDRGNSPLHF.

The chain carries TRBV5-1 and TRBJ2-3, with TRBD2 matching 13 bases. After removal of 4 bases from V and 2 bases from J, the junction contained 19 bases not matched to a gene. This CDR3 comprises 21 residues. Germline lookup yields CDR1 SGHRS and CDR2 YFSETQ. The chain's CDR3 is CASSPSTQRGLAGDFTDTQYF. The CDR3 DNA sequence: TGCGCCAGCAGCCCCAGTACCCAGCGCGGACTAGCGGGAGACTTCACAGATACGCAGTATTTT.

The chain couples TRBV18 to TRBJ2-3; perhaps TRBD2 as D (5 bases). V dropped 5 bases and J dropped 11 bases, with 11 bases sitting between them. Germline assignment: CDR1 KGHSH and CDR2 LQKENI. There are 11 residues in the CDR3. The DNA for the CDR3 is TGTGCCAGCTCATCACAGAGGGAGCAGTATTTT. Protein product: CASSSQREQYF.

This chain joins TRBV3-1 (or the pseudogene TRBV3-2) and TRBJ2-7, with D tentatively TRBD2 (6 bases). The CDR3 covers 14 residues. Germline lookup yields CDR1 LGHDT and CDR2 YNNKEL (reference sequence). Trimming left V 2 bases short and J 5 bases short, with 13 bases between. For the CDR3, the DNA is TGTGCCAGCAGCCAAAGGTTCGGAGGGGACGAGCAGTACTTC. Translating gives CASSQRFGGDEQYF.

On this clone itself: Additional DNA sequences in this sample encode the identical CDR3. The J gene is TRBJ2-7, the V gene TRBV19, with TRBD2 identical over 12 bases. Germline CDR1 and CDR2: LNHDA and SQIVND (reference sequence). After removal of 4 bases from V and 2 bases from J, the junction contained 3 bases not matched to a gene. The CDR3 is 15 residues long. The CDR3: CASSTGLAGTYEQYF. The DNA for the CDR3 is TGTGCCAGTAGTACGGGACTAGCGGGTACCTACGAGCAGTACTTC.

The rearrangement links TRBV30 to TRBJ2-1; D ambiguous. V lost 0 bases, J lost 5 bases, and 14 bases lay in between. The germline V gene encodes CDR1 GTSNPN and CDR2 SVGIG (reference sequence). The CDR3 is 15 residues long. CDR3: CAWSVRGNPNNEQFF. CDR3 bases: TGTGCCTGGAGTGTGCGAGGAAACCCAAACAATGAGCAGTTCTTC. Combining the CDR3 with reference TRBV30 and TRBJ2-1 gives the whole variable domain SQTIHQWPATLVQPVGSPLSLECTVEGTSNPNLYWYRQAAGRGLQLLFYSVGIGQISSEVPQNLSASRPQDRQFILSSKKLLLSDSGFYLCAWSVRGNPNNEQFFGPGTRLTVL.

The chain couples TRBV3-1 (or the pseudogene TRBV3-2) to TRBJ1-2; 8 nucleotides agree with TRBD1. This CDR3 is 17 amino acids long. The V gene's germline CDR1 is LGHDT and CDR2 YNNKEL (reference sequence). V lost 4 bases and J lost 2; bases outside the gene matches: 12. CDR3 DNA sequence: TGTGCCAGCAGCCCCGACAGGGGAACTGGGGTCAACTATGGCTACACCTTC. It yields the protein CASSPDRGTGVNYGYTF.

The chain joins TRBV18 to TRBJ1-2; 10 bases are shared with TRBD1. The CDR3 consists of 16 residues. V dropped 2 bases and J dropped 4; count of bases not matched to a gene: 7. The germline CDR1 and CDR2 sequences are KGHSH and LQKENI. The CDR3 bases are TGTGCCAGCTCACCAACGGGGACAGGGGAATTCTATGGCTACACCTTC. As protein: CASSPTGTGEFYGYTF.

J is TRBJ2-1 and V is TRBV28, with TRBD2 matching 16 bases. The CDR3 length is 16 residues. Germline CDR1 and CDR2: MDHEN and SYDVKM. V was pared by 6 bases and J by 15 bases, with 14 bases of the junction left unmatched. CDR3 amino acids: CASSRPGLAGGPEGFF. The DNA for the CDR3 is TGTGCCAGCAGCAGACCGGGACTAGCGGGAGGGCCGGAGGGGTTCTTC.

This chain joins TRBV2 and TRBJ1-2, with 7 bases lining up with TRBD1. Germline loops: CDR1 SNHLY, CDR2 FYNNEI. The J segment lost 6 bases and the V segment lost 3 bases, leaving 10 bases of the junction unmatched. This CDR3 is built from 15 residues. CDR3 protein: CASSEGETGRDGYTF. As DNA, the CDR3 is TGTGCCAGCAGTGAGGGAGAGACAGGGCGGGATGGCTACACCTTC. Using reference TRBV2 and TRBJ1-2 for the parts outside the CDR3, the full variable domain is EPEVTQTPSHQVTQMGQEVILRCVPISNHLYFYWYRQILGQKVEFLVSFYNNEISEKSEIFDDQFSVERPDGSNFTLKIRSTKLEDSAMYFCASSEGETGRDGYTFGSGTRLTVV.

This chain uses TRBV10-2 with TRBJ1-2; 12 nucleotides match TRBD1. The CDR3 consists of 15 residues. The junction had 6 bases not matched to a gene; V was cut back by 6 bases and J by 4 bases. Germline CDR1 and CDR2: WSHSY and SAAADI. Here the CDR3 reads CASRIGTGGGYGYTF. Here the CDR3 DNA reads TGCGCCAGCAGGATCGGGACAGGGGGCGGCTATGGCTACACCTTC.

V gene TRBV28 combines with J gene TRBJ2-1, with TRBD2 matching over 8 bases. Per the germline V gene, CDR1 is MDHEN and CDR2 is SYDVKM. The CDR3 has 16 residues. The junction had 10 bases not matched to a gene; V was cut back by 4 bases and J by 5 bases. The CDR3, as DNA: TGTGCCAGCAGTTCAGGGTGGACTAGCTCTAACAATGAGCAGTTCTTC. As protein: CASSSGWTSSNNEQFF.